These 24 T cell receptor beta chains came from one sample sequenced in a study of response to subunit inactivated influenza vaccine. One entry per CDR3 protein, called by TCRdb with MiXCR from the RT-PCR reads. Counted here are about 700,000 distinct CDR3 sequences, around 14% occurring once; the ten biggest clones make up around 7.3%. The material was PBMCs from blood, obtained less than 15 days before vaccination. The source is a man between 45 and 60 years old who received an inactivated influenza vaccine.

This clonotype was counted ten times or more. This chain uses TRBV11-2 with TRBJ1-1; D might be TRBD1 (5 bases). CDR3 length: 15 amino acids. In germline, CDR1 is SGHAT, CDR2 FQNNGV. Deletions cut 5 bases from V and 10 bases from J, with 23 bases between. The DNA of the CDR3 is TGTGCCAGCAGCCATCGTGTGGGTATAGGGGCATTAGCTTTCTTT. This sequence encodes CASSHRVGIGALAFF.

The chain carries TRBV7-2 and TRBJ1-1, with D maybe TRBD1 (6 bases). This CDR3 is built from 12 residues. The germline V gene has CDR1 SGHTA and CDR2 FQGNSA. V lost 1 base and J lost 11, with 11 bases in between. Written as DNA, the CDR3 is TGTGCCAGCAGCTTAGTGTGGACAGTCGCTTTCTTT. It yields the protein CASSLVWTVAFF.

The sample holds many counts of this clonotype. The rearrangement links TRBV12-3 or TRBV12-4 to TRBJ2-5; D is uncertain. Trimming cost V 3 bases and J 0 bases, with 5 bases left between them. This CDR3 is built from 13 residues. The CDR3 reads CASSFTDQETQYF. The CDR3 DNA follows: TGTGCCAGCAGTTTCACGGACCAAGAGACCCAGTACTTC.

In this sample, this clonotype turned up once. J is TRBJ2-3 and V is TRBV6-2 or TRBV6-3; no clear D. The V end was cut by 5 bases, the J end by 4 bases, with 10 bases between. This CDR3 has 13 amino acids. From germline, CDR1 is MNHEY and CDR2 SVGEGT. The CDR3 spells CASSQVVADTQYF. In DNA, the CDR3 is TGTGCCAGCAGTCAGGTTGTTGCAGATACGCAGTATTTT.

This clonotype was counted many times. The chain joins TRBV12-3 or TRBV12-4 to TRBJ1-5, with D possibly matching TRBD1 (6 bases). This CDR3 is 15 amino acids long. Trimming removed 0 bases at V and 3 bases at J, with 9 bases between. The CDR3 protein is CASSLAGGNNQPQHF. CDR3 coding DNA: TGTGCCAGCAGTTTAGCAGGGGGAAACAATCAGCCCCAGCATTTT.

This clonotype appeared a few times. CDR3 in amino acids: CASLLGSGTYNEQFF. DNA of the CDR3: TGTGCCAGCCTCTTGGGTAGCGGGACCTACAATGAGCAGTTCTTC. The chain uses TRBV28 and TRBJ2-1, with TRBD2 matching 8 bases. From germline, CDR1 is MDHEN and CDR2 SYDVKM. This CDR3 is built from 15 residues. With V trimmed by 8 bases and J by 2 bases, 8 bases remained unmatched.

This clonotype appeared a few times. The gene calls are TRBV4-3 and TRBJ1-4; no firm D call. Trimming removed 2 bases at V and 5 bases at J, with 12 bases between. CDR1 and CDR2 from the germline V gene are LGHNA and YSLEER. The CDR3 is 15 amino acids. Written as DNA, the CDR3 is TGCGCCAGCAGCCAAATCTACAGTTCGAATGAAAAACTGTTTTTT. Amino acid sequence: CASSQIYSSNEKLFF.

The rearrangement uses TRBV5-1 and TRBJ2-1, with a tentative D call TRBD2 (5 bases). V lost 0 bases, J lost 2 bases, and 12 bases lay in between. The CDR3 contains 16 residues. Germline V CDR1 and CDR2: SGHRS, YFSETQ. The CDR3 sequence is CASSLDGPGAYNEQFF. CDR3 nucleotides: TGCGCCAGCAGCTTGGACGGACCCGGGGCCTACAATGAGCAGTTCTTC. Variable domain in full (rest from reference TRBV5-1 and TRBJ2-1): KAGVTQTPRYLIKTRGQQVTLSCSPISGHRSVSWYQQTPGQGLQFLFEYFSETQRNKGNFPGRFSGRQFSNSRSEMNVSTLELGDSALYLCASSLDGPGAYNEQFFGPGTRLTVL.

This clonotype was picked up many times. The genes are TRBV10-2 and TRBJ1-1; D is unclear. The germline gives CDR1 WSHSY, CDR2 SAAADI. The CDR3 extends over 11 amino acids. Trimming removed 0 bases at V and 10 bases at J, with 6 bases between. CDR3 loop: CASSESTLAFF. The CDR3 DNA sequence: TGCGCCAGCAGTGAGTCGACTCTAGCTTTCTTT.

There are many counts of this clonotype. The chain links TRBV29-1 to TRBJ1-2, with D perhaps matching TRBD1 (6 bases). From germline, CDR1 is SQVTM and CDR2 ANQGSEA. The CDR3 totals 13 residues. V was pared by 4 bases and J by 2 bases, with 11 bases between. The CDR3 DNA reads TGCAGCGTTGCCGCAGGACAGAACTATGGCTACACCTTC. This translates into CSVAAGQNYGYTF.

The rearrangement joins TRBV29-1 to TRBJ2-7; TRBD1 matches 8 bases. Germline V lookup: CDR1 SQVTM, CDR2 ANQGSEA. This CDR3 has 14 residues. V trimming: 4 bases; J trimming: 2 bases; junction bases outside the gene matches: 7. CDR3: CSVVRTGIPYEQYF. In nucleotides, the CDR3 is TGCAGCGTTGTACGGACAGGGATCCCCTACGAGCAGTACTTC.

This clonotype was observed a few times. In nucleotides, the CDR3 is TGCAGTGCTATCGACAGCTACGAGCAGTACTTC. Translated: CSAIDSYEQYF. The rearrangement links TRBV20-1 to TRBJ2-7, with D maybe TRBD1 (5 bases). Trimming took off 4 bases at V and 3 bases at J, with 7 bases between the two ends. The germline V gene has CDR1 DFQATT and CDR2 SNEGSKA (reference sequence). The CDR3 extends over 11 amino acids.

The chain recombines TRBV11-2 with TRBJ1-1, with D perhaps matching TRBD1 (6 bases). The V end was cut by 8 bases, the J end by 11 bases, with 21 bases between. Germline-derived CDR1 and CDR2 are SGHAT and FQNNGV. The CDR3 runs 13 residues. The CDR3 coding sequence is TGTGCCAGCGGAAAGGACAGCCCCACCGGGGCTTTCTTT. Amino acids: CASGKDSPTGAFF.

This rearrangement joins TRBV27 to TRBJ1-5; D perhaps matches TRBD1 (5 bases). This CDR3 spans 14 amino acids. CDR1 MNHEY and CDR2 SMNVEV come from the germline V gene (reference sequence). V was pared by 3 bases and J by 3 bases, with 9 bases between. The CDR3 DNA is TGTGCCAGCAGTTTGCGACAGTTCAATCAGCCCCAGCATTTT. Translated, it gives CASSLRQFNQPQHF.

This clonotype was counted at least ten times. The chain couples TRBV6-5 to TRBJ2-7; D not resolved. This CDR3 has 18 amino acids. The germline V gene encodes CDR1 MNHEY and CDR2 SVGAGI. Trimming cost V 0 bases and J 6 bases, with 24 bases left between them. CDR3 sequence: CASSYSVPRRSAVFEQYF. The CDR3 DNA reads TGTGCCAGCAGTTACTCAGTTCCTCGAAGGTCTGCTGTATTCGAGCAGTACTTC.

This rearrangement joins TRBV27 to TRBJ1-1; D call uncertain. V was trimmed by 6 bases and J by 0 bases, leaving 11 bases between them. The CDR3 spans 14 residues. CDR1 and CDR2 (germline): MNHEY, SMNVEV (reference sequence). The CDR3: CASRPGLMNTEAFF. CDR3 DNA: TGTGCCAGCAGACCTGGCCTAATGAACACTGAAGCTTTCTTT.

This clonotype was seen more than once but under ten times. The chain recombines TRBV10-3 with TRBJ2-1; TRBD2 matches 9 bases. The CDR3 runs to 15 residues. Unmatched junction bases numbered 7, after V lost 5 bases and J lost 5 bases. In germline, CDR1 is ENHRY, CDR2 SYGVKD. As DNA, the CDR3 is TGTGCCATCAGTTGGGCTAGCGGGGAAGACAATGAGCAGTTCTTC. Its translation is CAISWASGEDNEQFF.

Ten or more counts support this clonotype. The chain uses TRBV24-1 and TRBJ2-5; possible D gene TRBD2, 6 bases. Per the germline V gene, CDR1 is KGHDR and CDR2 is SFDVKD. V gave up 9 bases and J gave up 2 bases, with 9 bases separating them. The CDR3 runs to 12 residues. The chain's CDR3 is CATRGMQETQYF. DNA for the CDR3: TGTGCCACCCGGGGGATGCAAGAGACCCAGTACTTC.

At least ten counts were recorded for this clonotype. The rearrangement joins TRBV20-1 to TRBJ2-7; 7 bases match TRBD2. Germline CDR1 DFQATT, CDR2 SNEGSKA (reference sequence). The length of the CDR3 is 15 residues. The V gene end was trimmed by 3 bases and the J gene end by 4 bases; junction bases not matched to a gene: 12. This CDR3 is CSASRDGPGGYEQYF. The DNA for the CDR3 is TGCAGTGCTAGTAGAGACGGGCCGGGGGGTTACGAGCAGTACTTC.

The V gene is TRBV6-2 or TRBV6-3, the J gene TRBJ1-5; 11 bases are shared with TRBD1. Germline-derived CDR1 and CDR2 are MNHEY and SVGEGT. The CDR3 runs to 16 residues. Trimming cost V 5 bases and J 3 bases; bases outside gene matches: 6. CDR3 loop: CASSRRTGGLNQPQHF. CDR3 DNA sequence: TGTGCCAGCAGTCGGAGGACAGGGGGCCTCAATCAGCCCCAGCATTTT.

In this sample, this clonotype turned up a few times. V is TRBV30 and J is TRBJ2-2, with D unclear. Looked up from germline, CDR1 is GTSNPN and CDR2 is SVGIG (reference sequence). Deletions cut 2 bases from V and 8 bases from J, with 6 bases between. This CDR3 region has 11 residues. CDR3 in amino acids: CAWSRVGELFF. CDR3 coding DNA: TGTGCCTGGAGTCGCGTGGGGGAGCTGTTTTTT.

In DNA form, the CDR3 reads TGCAGCGTTGCCCCCACAGGGGTGGAGACCCAGTACTTC. Translated: CSVAPTGVETQYF. The chain joins TRBV29-1 to TRBJ2-5; 7 bases align to TRBD1. V lost 4 bases and J lost 5; bases outside the gene matches: 7. Per germline, CDR1 SQVTM and CDR2 ANQGSEA. The CDR3 covers 13 residues.

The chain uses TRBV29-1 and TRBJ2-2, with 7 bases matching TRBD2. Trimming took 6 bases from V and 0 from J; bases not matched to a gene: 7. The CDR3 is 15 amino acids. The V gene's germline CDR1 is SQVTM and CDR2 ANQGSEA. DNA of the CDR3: TGCAGCGTGGGCGGGAGCGGGGCGAACACCGGGGAGCTGTTTTTT. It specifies CSVGGSGANTGELFF.

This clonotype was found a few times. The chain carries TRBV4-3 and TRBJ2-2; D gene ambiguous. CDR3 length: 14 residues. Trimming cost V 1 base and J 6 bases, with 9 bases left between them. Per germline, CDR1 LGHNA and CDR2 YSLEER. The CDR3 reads CASSQVQQSGELFF. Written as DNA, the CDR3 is TGCGCCAGCAGCCAAGTTCAGCAATCCGGGGAGCTGTTTTTT.